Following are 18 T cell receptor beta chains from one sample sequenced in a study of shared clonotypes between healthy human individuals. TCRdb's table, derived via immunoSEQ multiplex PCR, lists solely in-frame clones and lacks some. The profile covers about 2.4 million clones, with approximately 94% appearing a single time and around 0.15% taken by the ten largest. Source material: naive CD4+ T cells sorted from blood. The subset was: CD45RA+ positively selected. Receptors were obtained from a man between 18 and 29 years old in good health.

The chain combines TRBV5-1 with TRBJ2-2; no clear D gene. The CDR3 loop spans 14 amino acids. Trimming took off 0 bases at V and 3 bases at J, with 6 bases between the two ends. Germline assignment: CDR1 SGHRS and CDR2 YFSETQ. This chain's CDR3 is CASSLVGYTGELFF. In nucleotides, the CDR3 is TGCGCCAGCAGCTTGGTTGGATACACCGGGGAGCTGTTTTTT.

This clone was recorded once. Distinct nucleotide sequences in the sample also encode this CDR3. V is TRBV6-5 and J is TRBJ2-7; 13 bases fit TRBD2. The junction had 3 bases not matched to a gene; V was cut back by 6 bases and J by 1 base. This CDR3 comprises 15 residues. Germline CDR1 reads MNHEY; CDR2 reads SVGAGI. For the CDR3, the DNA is TGTGCCAGCAGCACACTAGCGGGAGGGTCCTACGAGCAGTACTTC. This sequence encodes CASSTLAGGSYEQYF.

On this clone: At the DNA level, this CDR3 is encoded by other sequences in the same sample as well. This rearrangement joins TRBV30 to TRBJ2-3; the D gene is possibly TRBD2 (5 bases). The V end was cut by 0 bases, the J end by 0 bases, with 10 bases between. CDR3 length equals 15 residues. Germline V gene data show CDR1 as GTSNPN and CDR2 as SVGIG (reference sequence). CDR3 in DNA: TGTGCCTGGAGTGTACTCGGCGGGAGCACAGATACGCAGTATTTT. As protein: CAWSVLGGSTDTQYF.

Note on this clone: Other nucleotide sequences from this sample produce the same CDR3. In nucleotides, the CDR3 is TGTGCCAGCAGTCTTGCAGATACGCAGTATTTT. Its protein product is CASSLADTQYF. The V gene is TRBV7-9, the J gene TRBJ2-3; D not resolved. Trimming removed 6 bases at V and 4 bases at J, with 5 bases between. CDR1 SEHNR and CDR2 FQNEAQ come from the germline V gene (reference sequence). This CDR3 contains 11 residues.

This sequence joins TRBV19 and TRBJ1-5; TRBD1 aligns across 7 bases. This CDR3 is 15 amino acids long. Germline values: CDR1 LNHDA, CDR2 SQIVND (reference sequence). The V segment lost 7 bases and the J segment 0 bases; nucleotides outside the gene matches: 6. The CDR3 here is CASKTGQNSNQPQHF. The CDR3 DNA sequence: TGTGCCAGTAAAACGGGACAGAATAGCAATCAGCCCCAGCATTTT.

The DNA of the CDR3 is TGTGCCAGCAGCTTAGGACAGATTAACACTGAAGCTTTCTTT. It is translated as CASSLGQINTEAFF. The gene calls are TRBV7-2 and TRBJ1-1, with D perhaps TRBD1 (5 bases). In germline, CDR1 is SGHTA, CDR2 FQGNSA. V lost 1 base to trimming and J lost 2 bases, with 8 bases between them. The CDR3 has 14 amino acids.

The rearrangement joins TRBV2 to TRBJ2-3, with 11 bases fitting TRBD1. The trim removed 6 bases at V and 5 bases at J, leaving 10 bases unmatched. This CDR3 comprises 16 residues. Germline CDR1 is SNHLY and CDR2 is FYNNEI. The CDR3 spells CASRLGGGTGGDTQYF. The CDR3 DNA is TGTGCCAGCAGACTAGGTGGGGGGACAGGGGGAGATACGCAGTATTTT.

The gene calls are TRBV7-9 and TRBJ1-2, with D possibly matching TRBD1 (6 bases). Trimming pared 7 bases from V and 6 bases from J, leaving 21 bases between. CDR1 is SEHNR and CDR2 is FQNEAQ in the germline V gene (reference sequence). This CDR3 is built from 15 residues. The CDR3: CASNSWDTLWDGYTF. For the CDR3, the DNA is TGTGCCAGCAACTCCTGGGACACACTCTGGGATGGCTACACCTTC.

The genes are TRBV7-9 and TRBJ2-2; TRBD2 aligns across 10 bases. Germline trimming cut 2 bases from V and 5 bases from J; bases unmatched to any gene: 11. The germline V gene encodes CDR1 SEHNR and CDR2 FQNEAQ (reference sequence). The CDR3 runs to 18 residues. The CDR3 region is CASSLSWASGSSTGELFF. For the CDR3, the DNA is TGTGCCAGCAGCTTATCGTGGGCTAGCGGGAGTAGTACCGGGGAGCTGTTTTTT.

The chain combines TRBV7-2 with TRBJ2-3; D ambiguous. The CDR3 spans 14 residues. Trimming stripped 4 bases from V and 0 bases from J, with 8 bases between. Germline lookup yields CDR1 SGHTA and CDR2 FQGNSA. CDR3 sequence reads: CASSSQASTDTQYF. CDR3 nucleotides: TGTGCCAGCAGCTCGCAAGCTAGCACAGATACGCAGTATTTT. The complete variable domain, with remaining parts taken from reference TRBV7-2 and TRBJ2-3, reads GAGVSQSPSNKVTEKGKDVELRCDPISGHTALYWYRQSLGQGLEFLIYFQGNSAPDKSGLPSDRFSAERTGGSVSTLTIQRTQQEDSAVYLCASSSQASTDTQYFGPGTRLTVL.

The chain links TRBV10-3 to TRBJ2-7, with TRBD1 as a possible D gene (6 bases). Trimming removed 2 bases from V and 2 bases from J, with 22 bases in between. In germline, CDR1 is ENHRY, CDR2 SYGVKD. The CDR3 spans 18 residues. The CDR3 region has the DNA TGTGCCATCAGTGAGACATACCCGGCCCGGGACACTGCCTACGAGCAGTACTTC. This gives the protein CAISETYPARDTAYEQYF.

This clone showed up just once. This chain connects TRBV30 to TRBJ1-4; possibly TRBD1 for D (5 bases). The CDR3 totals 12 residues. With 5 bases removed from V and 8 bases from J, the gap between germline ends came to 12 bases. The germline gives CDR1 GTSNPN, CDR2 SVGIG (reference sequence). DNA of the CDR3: TGTGCCTGGGGTAACGCAGGGGAAAAACTGTTTTTT. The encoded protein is CAWGNAGEKLFF.

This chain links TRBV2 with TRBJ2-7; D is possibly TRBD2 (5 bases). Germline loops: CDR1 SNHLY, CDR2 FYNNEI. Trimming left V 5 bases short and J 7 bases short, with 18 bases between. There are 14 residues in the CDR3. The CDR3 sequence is CASSSGLPLGEQYF. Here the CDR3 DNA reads TGTGCCAGCAGTTCAGGACTCCCGCTGGGGGAGCAGTACTTC.

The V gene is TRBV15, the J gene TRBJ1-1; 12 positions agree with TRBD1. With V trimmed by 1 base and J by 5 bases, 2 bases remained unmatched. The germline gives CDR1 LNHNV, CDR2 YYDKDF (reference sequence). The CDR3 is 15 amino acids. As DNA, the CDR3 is TGTGCCACCAGCAGAGGGGGACAGGGGGCTACTGAAGCTTTCTTT. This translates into CATSRGGQGATEAFF. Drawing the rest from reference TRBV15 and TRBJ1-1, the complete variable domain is DAMVIQNPRYQVTQFGKPVTLSCSQTLNHNVMYWYQQKSSQAPKLLFHYYDKDFNNEADTPDNFQSRRPNTSFCFLDIRSPGLGDTAMYLCATSRGGQGATEAFFGQGTRLTVV.

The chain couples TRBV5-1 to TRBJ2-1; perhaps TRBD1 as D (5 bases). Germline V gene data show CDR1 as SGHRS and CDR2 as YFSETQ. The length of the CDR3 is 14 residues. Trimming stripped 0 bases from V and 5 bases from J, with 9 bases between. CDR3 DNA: TGCGCCAGCAGCTTGGGACAGATTAACAATGAGCAGTTCTTC. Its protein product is CASSLGQINNEQFF.

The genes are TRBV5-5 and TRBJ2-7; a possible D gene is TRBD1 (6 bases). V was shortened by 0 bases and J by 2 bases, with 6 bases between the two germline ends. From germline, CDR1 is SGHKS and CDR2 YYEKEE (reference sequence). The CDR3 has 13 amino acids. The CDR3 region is CASSLEGAYEQYF. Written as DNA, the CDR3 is TGTGCCAGCAGCTTGGAGGGGGCCTACGAGCAGTACTTC.

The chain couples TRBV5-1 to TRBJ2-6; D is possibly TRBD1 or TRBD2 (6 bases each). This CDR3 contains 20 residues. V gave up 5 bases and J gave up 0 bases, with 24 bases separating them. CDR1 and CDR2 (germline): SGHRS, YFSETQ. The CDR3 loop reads CASREAVGGLARSGANVLTF. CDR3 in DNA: TGCGCCAGCAGGGAGGCGGTAGGGGGACTTGCTCGCTCTGGGGCCAACGTCCTGACTTTC.

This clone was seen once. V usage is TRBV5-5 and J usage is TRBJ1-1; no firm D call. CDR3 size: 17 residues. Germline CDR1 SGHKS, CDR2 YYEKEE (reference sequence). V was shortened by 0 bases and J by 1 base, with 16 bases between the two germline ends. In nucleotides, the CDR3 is TGTGCCAGCAGCTTGGCCGCAGGACTCCTGACGAACACTGAAGCTTTCTTT. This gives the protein CASSLAAGLLTNTEAFF.